This is a list of T cell receptor beta chains from one sample in a study of cytomegalovirus exposure and HLA in healthy donors. Assay used: immunoSEQ multiplex PCR; TCRdb lists only in-frame clones, some missing. The table records approximately 120,000 clones, roughly 75% of them present only once. Input material: PBMCs. The origin of the receptors is a man aged 25-40 years in good health and CMV-seropositive. The conserved cysteine and the conserved F or W are not part of the CDR3 here. A D gene is named only where the DNA matches it firmly.

-,TRBJ2-5,TRBV9,ASSVAVAGETQY
-,TRBJ2-2,TRBV11-2,AQQPGEGNTGELF
-,TRBJ2-7,TRBV19,ASSPSGSSYEQY
-,TRBJ1-5,TRBV27,ASGSGGPAYQPQH
-,TRBJ1-2,TRBV9,ASSVGGGDYGYT
TRBD2,TRBJ2-1,TRBV4-1,ASSPGLAGVGEQF
TRBD2,TRBJ2-1,TRBV10-3,AISEGLAGSNEQF
TRBD2,TRBJ2-7,TRBV13,ASSSLVGTSGDYEQY
-,TRBJ2-7,TRBV7-9,ASSPFSYEQY
-,TRBJ2-4,TRBV18,ASSPSDQVAKNIQY
-,TRBJ2-7,TRBV30,ASTHAPPRY
TRBD1,TRBJ1-2,TRBV9,ASSINRDRGSNYGYT
TRBD2,TRBJ2-7,TRBV18,ASSPPGLAGPFYEQY